This TCR beta chain came from a study of shared clonotypes between healthy human individuals. Only one count was recorded for this clone. The CDR3 extends over 15 amino acids. Per germline, CDR1 MNHNS and CDR2 SASEGT. V was pared by 8 bases and J by 6 bases, with 21 bases between. Profiling relied on immunoSEQ multiplex PCR, and the TCRdb table lists in-frame clones only, not all of them. The repertoire holds approximately 940,000 clones, with 60% to 85% as singletons. The source of this sequence is a man between 18 and 35 years old in good health. Sequencing was done on a sample of memory CD4+ T cells sorted from blood. Subset defined: CD45RA-negative fraction. The chain combines TRBV6-1 with TRBJ2-3; D is unclear. The CDR3 DNA reads as TGTGCCAGCGCTGGCCGGAGAAACTCCGCGGATACGCAGTATTTT. This gives the protein CASAGRRNSADTQYF.